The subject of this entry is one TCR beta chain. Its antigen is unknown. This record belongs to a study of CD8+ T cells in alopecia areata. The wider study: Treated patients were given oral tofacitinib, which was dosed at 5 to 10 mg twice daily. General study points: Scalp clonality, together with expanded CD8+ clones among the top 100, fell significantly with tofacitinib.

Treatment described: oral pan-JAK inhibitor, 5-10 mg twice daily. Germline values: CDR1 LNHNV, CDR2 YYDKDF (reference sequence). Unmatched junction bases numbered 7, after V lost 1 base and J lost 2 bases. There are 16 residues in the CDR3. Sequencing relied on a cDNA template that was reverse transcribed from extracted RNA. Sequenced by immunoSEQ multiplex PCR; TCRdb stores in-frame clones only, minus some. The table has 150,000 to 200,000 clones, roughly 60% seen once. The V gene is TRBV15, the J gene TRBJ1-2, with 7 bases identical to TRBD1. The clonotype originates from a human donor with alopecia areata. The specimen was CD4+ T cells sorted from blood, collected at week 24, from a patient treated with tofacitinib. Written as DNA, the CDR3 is TGTGCCACCAGCAGAGTTCCCGGGACAGCGAACTATGGCTACACCTTC. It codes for CATSRVPGTANYGYTF. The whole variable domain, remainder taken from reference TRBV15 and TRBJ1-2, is DAMVIQNPRYQVTQFGKPVTLSCSQTLNHNVMYWYQQKSSQAPKLLFHYYDKDFNNEADTPDNFQSRRPNTSFCFLDIRSPGLGDTAMYLCATSRVPGTANYGYTFGSGTRLTVV.